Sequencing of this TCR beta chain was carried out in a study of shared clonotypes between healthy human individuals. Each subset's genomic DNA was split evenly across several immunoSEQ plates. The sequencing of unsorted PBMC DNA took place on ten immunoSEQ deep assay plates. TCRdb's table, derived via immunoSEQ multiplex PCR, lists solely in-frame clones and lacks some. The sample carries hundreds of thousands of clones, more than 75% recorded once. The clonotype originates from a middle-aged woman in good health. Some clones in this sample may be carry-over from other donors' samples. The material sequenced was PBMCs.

The CDR3 protein is CASSPLSRAQETQYF. Written as DNA, the CDR3 is TGTGCCAGCTCACCACTATCCAGGGCGCAAGAGACCCAGTACTTC. The rearrangement joins TRBV18 to TRBJ2-5, with D perhaps matching TRBD1 (5 bases). Trimming shortened V by 1 base and J by 2 bases, and 11 bases separated the two germline ends. Germline lookup yields CDR1 KGHSH and CDR2 LQKENI. There are 15 residues in the CDR3.